One TCR beta chain is described in this entry. As yet, its antigen is unknown. This CDR3 has 15 amino acids. Germline V lookup: CDR1 SQVTM, CDR2 ANQGSEA. V lost 7 bases, J lost 2 bases, and 11 bases stayed unmatched. This specimen belongs to a study of cytomegalovirus exposure and HLA in healthy donors. Points from the study as a whole: Most subjects' HLA-A and HLA-B alleles were reportedly predicted from TCR beta sequences. There were some public TCRs occurring in many donors, but most TCR sequences were rare.

The PCR used 60 Vbeta and 13 Jbeta primers. Only in-frame clones appear in the TCRdb table, and some are missing; sequencing was by immunoSEQ multiplex PCR. The repertoire consists of roughly 180,000 clones, with just under 80% occurring once and the leading ten covering approximately 1.3%. There were likely unrecorded immune exposures, though donors were nominally healthy when sampled. This receptor was identified in a man aged 25-40 years in good health and CMV-seronegative. The chain has TRBV29-1 and TRBJ2-3; 8 nucleotides match TRBD1. The specimen sequenced was PBMCs. The CDR3 protein is CSAEDRAVNTDTQYF. CDR3 sequence (DNA): TGCAGCGCCGAGGACAGGGCAGTCAACACAGATACGCAGTATTTT.